This passage covers 8 T cell receptor beta chains from one sample sequenced in a study of cytomegalovirus exposure and HLA in healthy donors. In the PCR, 60 Vbeta and 13 Jbeta primers were used. Sequenced by immunoSEQ multiplex PCR; TCRdb stores in-frame clones only, minus some. In the table there are about 130,000 clones, roughly 8.3% of which are singletons. Input material: PBMCs. These TCRs come from a man aged 40-49 years in good health and CMV-seronegative.

This clone was seen only a few times. This chain connects TRBV29-1 to TRBJ1-1; D gene unclear. V was trimmed by 1 base and J by 1 base, leaving 4 bases between them. The CDR3 has 12 residues. Per germline, CDR1 SQVTM and CDR2 ANQGSEA. The CDR3 reads CSVEGQNTEAFF. CDR3 coding DNA: TGCAGCGTTGAAGGGCAGAACACTGAAGCTTTCTTT.

The sample holds a few counts of this clone. The chain is built from TRBV6-4 and TRBJ2-3; the match to TRBD1 covers 10 bases. The junction had 3 bases not matched to a gene; V was cut back by 4 bases and J by 2 bases. Germline V gives CDR1 MRHNA, CDR2 SNTAGT. CDR3 length: 15 residues. The CDR3 reads CASSAGTGDTDTQYF. CDR3 nucleotides: TGTGCCAGCAGTGCCGGGACAGGGGACACAGATACGCAGTATTTT.

The chain employs TRBV13 and TRBJ1-3; no definite D call. The CDR3 is 15 amino acids. Germline V gene data show CDR1 as PRHDT and CDR2 as FYEKMQ (reference sequence). V gave up 5 bases and J gave up 2 bases, with 13 bases separating them. CDR3 loop: CASSTLAVTGNTIYF. The CDR3 DNA follows: TGTGCCAGCAGCACCCTGGCAGTTACTGGAAACACCATATATTTT.

This clone has just a few counts. The rearrangement joins TRBV2 to TRBJ1-5; 9 bases map to TRBD1. The germline V gene has CDR1 SNHLY and CDR2 FYNNEI. The CDR3 runs 14 residues. Germline trimming cut 4 bases from V and 7 bases from J; bases unmatched to any gene: 5. CDR3 nucleotides: TGTGCCAGCAGTGGGGGACAGGGCGTCCAGCCCCAGCATTTT. It encodes CASSGGQGVQPQHF.

The table lists this clone with a few counts. The chain is built from TRBV7-2 and TRBJ2-2, with D tentatively TRBD2 (5 bases). V was trimmed by 2 bases and J by 2 bases, leaving 12 bases between them. Germline CDR1 reads SGHTA; CDR2 reads FQGNSA. This CDR3 contains 16 residues. This CDR3 is CASSLPGKVNTGELFF. The CDR3 DNA follows: TGTGCCAGCAGCTTACCGGGGAAGGTTAACACCGGGGAGCTGTTTTTT.

The gene calls are TRBV5-1 and TRBJ2-6; D is unclear. The CDR3 loop spans 16 amino acids. CDR1 is SGHRS and CDR2 is YFSETQ in the germline V gene. The V end lost 1 base, the J end lost 0 bases, and 8 bases lay between the germline ends. CDR3 sequence (DNA): TGCGCCAGCAGCTTGAGCCATAACTCTGGGGCCAACGTCCTGACTTTC. Translated, it gives CASSLSHNSGANVLTF. Filled out from reference TRBV5-1 and TRBJ2-6, the complete variable domain reads KAGVTQTPRYLIKTRGQQVTLSCSPISGHRSVSWYQQTPGQGLQFLFEYFSETQRNKGNFPGRFSGRQFSNSRSEMNVSTLELGDSALYLCASSLSHNSGANVLTFGAGSRLTVL.

This clone was counted only a few times. V usage is TRBV5-1 and J usage is TRBJ2-7, with 8 bases aligning to TRBD1. The ends lost 5 bases at V and 4 bases at J; junction bases unmatched: 5. Germline V gives CDR1 SGHRS, CDR2 YFSETQ. This CDR3 contains 13 residues. The CDR3 region is CASRATGVYEQYF. CDR3 nucleotides: TGCGCCAGCAGGGCGACAGGGGTGTACGAGCAGTACTTC.

The sample holds a few counts of this clone. The chain combines TRBV19 with TRBJ2-2, with TRBD2 identical over 10 bases. CDR1 and CDR2 (germline): LNHDA, SQIVND (reference sequence). V trimming: 7 bases; J trimming: 8 bases; junction bases outside the gene matches: 7. The CDR3 spans 14 residues. CDR3 sequence (DNA): TGTGCCAGTAAAGGGGCTAGCGGGGGAGGGGAGCTGTTTTTT. It yields the protein CASKGASGGGELFF. Filled out from reference TRBV19 and TRBJ2-2, the complete variable domain reads DGGITQSPKYLFRKEGQNVTLSCEQNLNHDAMYWYRQDPGQGLRLIYYSQIVNDFQKGDIAEGYSVSREKKESFPLTVTSAQKNPTAFYLCASKGASGGGELFFGEGSRLTVL.